One and the same sample provided the 29 T cell receptor beta chains below, sequenced in a study of cytotoxic CD8 clonotypes in ibrutinib-treated CLL. Assay: immunoSEQ multiplex PCR; the TCRdb copy retains only in-frame clones and omits some. The table includes about 160,000 clones, roughly four fifths detected once. The source was PBMCs, collected after 12 months of ibrutinib treatment. Source of these receptors: a human donor with chronic lymphocytic leukemia.

The chain has TRBV10-1 and TRBJ2-1; 7 bases fit TRBD2. The CDR3 is 16 amino acids. Unmatched junction bases numbered 8, after V lost 6 bases and J lost 0 bases. From germline, CDR1 is WNHNN and CDR2 SYGVQD (reference sequence). In DNA, the CDR3 is TGCGCCAGCAGACGGGAGGTCTCAAGCTCCTACAATGAGCAGTTCTTC. Its translation: CASRREVSSSYNEQFF.

The V call is TRBV4-1, the J call TRBJ2-1; 8 bases fit TRBD2. CDR3 length: 16 amino acids. Germline V gives CDR1 MGHRA, CDR2 YSYEKL. The junction had 6 bases not matched to a gene; V was cut back by 5 bases and J by 0 bases. The CDR3 bases are TGCGCCAGCAGCAGTTCGGGGGGGAGCTCCTACAATGAGCAGTTCTTC. Protein: CASSSSGGSSYNEQFF.

Only a few counts were recorded for this clone. This chain links TRBV28 with TRBJ1-2, with D unresolved. V was pared by 6 bases and J by 0 bases, with 8 bases between. The CDR3 has 13 residues. Per the germline V gene, CDR1 is MDHEN and CDR2 is SYDVKM. The CDR3 nucleotides read TGTGCCAGCAGCCCGACGGCTAACTATGGCTACACCTTC. It specifies CASSPTANYGYTF.

The chain carries TRBV6-1 and TRBJ2-7; a weak D match, TRBD2 (5 bases). The CDR3 is made up of 14 amino acids. The V end was cut by 4 bases, the J end by 6 bases, with 16 bases between. Germline CDR1 and CDR2: MNHNS and SASEGT. The CDR3 here is CASSVEGGMSEQYF. The CDR3 nucleotides are TGTGCCAGCAGTGTCGAGGGTGGGATGTCCGAGCAGTACTTC.

The chain combines TRBV4-3 with TRBJ1-1; D is unclear. This CDR3 contains 14 residues. V was shortened by 1 base and J by 0 bases, with 6 bases between the two germline ends. The germline V gene encodes CDR1 LGHNA and CDR2 YSLEER. The CDR3 loop is CASSQGRMNTEAFF. In nucleotides, the CDR3 is TGCGCCAGCAGCCAAGGACGGATGAACACTGAAGCTTTCTTT.

The chain employs TRBV7-9 and TRBJ1-4; no reliable D call. Trimming removed 1 base at V and 3 bases at J, with 15 bases between. Germline V gene lookup returns CDR1 SEHNR and CDR2 FQNEAQ (reference sequence). The CDR3 contains 17 residues. CDR3 protein: CASSLEQRVGANEKLFF. The CDR3 coding sequence is TGTGCCAGCAGCTTAGAACAGCGGGTTGGGGCTAATGAAAAACTGTTTTTT.

This chain connects TRBV5-6 to TRBJ1-5; D remains ambiguous. V was shortened by 4 bases and J by 2 bases, with 13 bases between the two germline ends. The CDR3 has 15 amino acids. Looked up from germline, CDR1 is SGHDT and CDR2 is YYEEEE. The CDR3 coding sequence is TGTGCCAGCAGCATCCCTACGAGGGGCAATCAGCCCCAGCATTTT. It is translated as CASSIPTRGNQPQHF.

This chain connects TRBV6-6 to TRBJ1-2; 7 bases agree with TRBD1. CDR3 size: 13 residues. V was clipped by 4 bases and J by 8 bases; unmatched bases: 7. Germline V gene data show CDR1 as MNHNY and CDR2 as SVGAGI (reference sequence). The DNA of the CDR3 is TGTGCCAGCAGTTCGACAGGGTCGGGCGGCTACACCTTC. It yields the protein CASSSTGSGGYTF.

This chain joins TRBV18 and TRBJ1-3; possibly TRBD1 for D (5 bases). Germline CDR1 reads KGHSH; CDR2 reads LQKENI. The CDR3 contains 12 residues. The germline V and J ends were trimmed by 5 bases and 7 bases, with 9 bases remaining between them. Here the CDR3 reads CASSERGNTIYF. DNA for the CDR3: TGTGCCAGCTCAGAGCGGGGGAACACCATATATTTT.

This clone was found a few times. CDR3 region: CAWSVRGLHTEAFF. For the CDR3, the DNA is TGTGCCTGGAGTGTTAGGGGGCTGCACACTGAAGCTTTCTTT. V gene TRBV30 combines with J gene TRBJ1-1, with 7 bases that match TRBD1. V lost 0 bases, J lost 3 bases, and 4 bases stayed unmatched. This CDR3 comprises 14 residues. Germline lookup yields CDR1 GTSNPN and CDR2 SVGIG (reference sequence).

This clone showed up just a few times. This chain joins TRBV15 and TRBJ1-1; D is unclear. V lost 1 base, J lost 0 bases, and 15 bases lay in between. The CDR3 extends over 17 amino acids. Per germline, CDR1 LNHNV and CDR2 YYDKDF (reference sequence). CDR3 coding DNA: TGTGCCACCAGCAGAGGGGGAAATACGTTTATGAACACTGAAGCTTTCTTT. Translating it yields CATSRGGNTFMNTEAFF.

The CDR3 loop reads CASSPIQGLSYEQYF. Here the CDR3 DNA reads TGTGCCAGCTCCCCGATACAGGGGCTCTCCTACGAGCAGTACTTC. The V gene is TRBV18, the J gene TRBJ2-7; 7 bases are shared with TRBD1. The V gene end was trimmed by 6 bases and the J gene end by 0 bases; junction bases not matched to a gene: 8. The germline CDR1 and CDR2 sequences are KGHSH and LQKENI. This CDR3 spans 15 amino acids.

J is TRBJ1-6 and V is TRBV7-8, with 12 bases identical to TRBD1. Germline assignment: CDR1 SGHVS and CDR2 FQNEAQ. The CDR3 has 17 residues. V shed 5 bases, J shed 4 bases, and the junction held 6 bases outside the gene matches. The CDR3 loop reads CASSQRDRGRYNSPLHF. CDR3 bases: TGTGCCAGCAGCCAGAGGGACAGGGGGCGATATAATTCACCCCTCCACTTT. The full variable domain, its missing parts supplied by reference TRBV7-8 and TRBJ1-6, is GAGVSQSPRYKVAKRGQDVALRCDPISGHVSLFWYQQALGQGPEFLTYFQNEAQLDKSGLPSDRFFAERPEGSVSTLKIQRTQQEDSAVYLCASSQRDRGRYNSPLHFGNGTRLTVT.

The chain links TRBV5-4 to TRBJ2-3, with TRBD1 matching 9 bases. V shed 4 bases, J shed 0 bases, and the junction held 12 bases outside the gene matches. The CDR3 contains 18 residues. Germline V gives CDR1 SGHNT, CDR2 YYREEE (reference sequence). This CDR3 reads CASSTGTGIRASTDTQYF. The CDR3 nucleotides are TGTGCCAGCAGCACCGGGACAGGGATTAGGGCTAGCACAGATACGCAGTATTTT.

This sequence joins TRBV15 and TRBJ1-4, with a tentative D call TRBD1 (6 bases). The CDR3 consists of 14 residues. From germline, CDR1 is LNHNV and CDR2 YYDKDF (reference sequence). The V gene lost 3 bases and the J gene lost 5 bases, with 10 bases spanning the gap. CDR3 nucleotides: TGTGCCACCAGCAGCCGAACAGGGAATGAAAAACTGTTTTTT. It translates to CATSSRTGNEKLFF.

The chain links TRBV13 to TRBJ2-7; 7 nucleotides align to TRBD2. The CDR3 has 15 residues. From germline, CDR1 is PRHDT and CDR2 FYEKMQ (reference sequence). Trimming cost V 5 bases and J 2 bases; bases outside gene matches: 9. CDR3 nucleotide sequence: TGTGCCAGCAGCCGAGGGCCGGGACTACCCTACGAGCAGTACTTC. Protein: CASSRGPGLPYEQYF.

This chain uses TRBV2 with TRBJ2-2; TRBD1 matches at 9 bases. The CDR3 totals 15 residues. CDR1 SNHLY and CDR2 FYNNEI come from the germline V gene. The V and J ends lost 10 bases and 2 bases, in that order; junction bases with no gene match: 8. The DNA of the CDR3 is TGTGCCACCCGGGGGACAGGGAGAAACACCGGGGAGCTGTTTTTT. Encoded protein: CATRGTGRNTGELFF.

J is TRBJ2-7 and V is TRBV27; 10 positions agree with TRBD1. V lost 9 bases, J lost 2 bases, and 4 bases stayed unmatched. CDR3 length: 13 amino acids. Germline CDR1 reads MNHEY; CDR2 reads SMNVEV (reference sequence). For the CDR3, the DNA is TGTGCCAGTTCCGGGACAGGGGCCTACGAGCAGTACTTC. This encodes CASSGTGAYEQYF.

This CDR3 is CASSSEASGYNEQFF. In DNA, the CDR3 is TGTGCCAGCAGCTCAGAGGCTAGCGGATACAATGAGCAGTTCTTC. V and J are TRBV13 and TRBJ2-1; 7 bases align to TRBD2. The CDR3 runs 15 residues. Germline assignment: CDR1 PRHDT and CDR2 FYEKMQ (reference sequence). The junction had 7 bases not matched to a gene; V was cut back by 4 bases and J by 4 bases.

A single count supports this clone. This sequence joins TRBV28 and TRBJ1-2; 7 bases line up with TRBD1. Germline assignment: CDR1 MDHEN and CDR2 SYDVKM. The junction had 13 bases not matched to a gene; V was cut back by 6 bases and J by 3 bases. The CDR3 has 16 residues. This CDR3 is CASRGKTGTDYYGYTF. CDR3 nucleotide sequence: TGTGCCAGCAGGGGAAAAACCGGGACAGACTACTATGGCTACACCTTC.

CDR3 in DNA: TGTGCCAGCAGTAATCAGGGGGCACGGGTCGACGAGCAGTACTTC. Translating it yields CASSNQGARVDEQYF. The V call is TRBV5-6, the J call TRBJ2-7, with TRBD1 identical over 8 bases. CDR1 is SGHDT and CDR2 is YYEEEE in the germline V gene. The CDR3 is 15 amino acids. Losses at the gene ends were 5 bases for V and 5 bases for J; bases not matched to a gene: 12.

The gene calls are TRBV7-2 and TRBJ1-2, with a tentative D call TRBD1 (5 bases). There are 12 residues in the CDR3. Germline V CDR1 and CDR2: SGHTA, FQGNSA. The V and J ends lost 6 bases and 9 bases respectively, with 14 bases between them. The CDR3 DNA sequence: TGTGCCAGCAGTTTATGGGGGGAAAGCTACACCTTC. This sequence encodes CASSLWGESYTF. The whole variable domain, filled in from reference TRBV7-2 and TRBJ1-2, reads GAGVSQSPSNKVTEKGKDVELRCDPISGHTALYWYRQSLGQGLEFLIYFQGNSAPDKSGLPSDRFSAERTGGSVSTLTIQRTQQEDSAVYLCASSLWGESYTFGSGTRLTVV.

The chain employs TRBV28 and TRBJ2-1; TRBD2 matches 14 bases. This CDR3 is built from 15 residues. Germline loops: CDR1 MDHEN, CDR2 SYDVKM. Trimming removed 6 bases from V and 6 bases from J; junction bases left unmatched: 4. The CDR3 DNA follows: TGTGCCAGCAGGTCCGGGACTAGCGGGAGCAATGAGCAGTTCTTC. Its protein product is CASRSGTSGSNEQFF.

For this clone: Other nucleotide sequences in the sample specify the same CDR3. The chain combines TRBV7-2 with TRBJ2-1; D unclear. Germline lookup yields CDR1 SGHTA and CDR2 FQGNSA. V was trimmed by 0 bases and J by 4 bases, leaving 7 bases between them. CDR3 length equals 14 residues. The CDR3 DNA reads as TGTGCCAGCAGCTTAGCGGGGTCTTACAATGAGCAGTTCTTC. It yields the protein CASSLAGSYNEQFF.

The rearrangement joins TRBV7-8 to TRBJ1-5; D unresolved. Germline assignment: CDR1 SGHVS and CDR2 FQNEAQ. Trimming shortened V by 7 bases and J by 1 base, and 14 bases separated the two germline ends. The CDR3 is made up of 15 amino acids. The CDR3 DNA follows: TGTGCCAGCACACCTAGGGCGGGGAGCAATCAGCCCCAGCATTTT. This encodes CASTPRAGSNQPQHF. The full variable domain, completed using reference TRBV7-8 and TRBJ1-5, is GAGVSQSPRYKVAKRGQDVALRCDPISGHVSLFWYQQALGQGPEFLTYFQNEAQLDKSGLPSDRFFAERPEGSVSTLKIQRTQQEDSAVYLCASTPRAGSNQPQHFGDGTRLSIL.

J is TRBJ2-5 and V is TRBV28, with D unresolved. V lost 1 base and J 5 bases, leaving 17 bases between the germline ends. The CDR3 consists of 16 residues. Germline values: CDR1 MDHEN, CDR2 SYDVKM. The CDR3 DNA reads TGTGCCAGCAGTTTATTCCGGCTTCGGGTAGGCGAGACCCAGTACTTC. Protein sequence: CASSLFRLRVGETQYF.

CDR3 protein: CASSTSWEGSDTQYF. The CDR3 coding sequence is TGTGCCAGCAGCACCTCCTGGGAAGGTTCGGATACGCAGTATTTT. The rearrangement joins TRBV9 to TRBJ2-3; D not resolved. Deletions cut 4 bases from V and 6 bases from J, with 18 bases between. Looked up from germline, CDR1 is SGDLS and CDR2 is YYNGEE. The CDR3 loop spans 15 amino acids. The full variable domain, with the rest looked up from reference TRBV9 and TRBJ2-3, is DSGVTQTPKHLITATGQRVTLRCSPRSGDLSVYWYQQSLDQGLQFLIQYYNGEERAKGNILERFSAQQFPDLHSELNLSSLELGDSALYFCASSTSWEGSDTQYFGPGTRLTVL.

V gene TRBV7-2 combines with J gene TRBJ1-1; D unclear. Germline CDR1 and CDR2: SGHTA and FQGNSA. The CDR3 consists of 14 residues. Trimming shortened V by 5 bases and J by 1 base, and 11 bases separated the two germline ends. The chain's CDR3 is CASSPTTGNTEAFF. Here the CDR3 DNA reads TGTGCCAGCAGCCCAACCACGGGGAACACTGAAGCTTTCTTT. Based on the CDR3 plus reference TRBV7-2 and TRBJ1-1, the full variable domain is GAGVSQSPSNKVTEKGKDVELRCDPISGHTALYWYRQSLGQGLEFLIYFQGNSAPDKSGLPSDRFSAERTGGSVSTLTIQRTQQEDSAVYLCASSPTTGNTEAFFGQGTRLTVV.

The rearrangement links TRBV5-1 to TRBJ2-7; no firm D call. The CDR3 runs to 11 residues. Germline loops: CDR1 SGHRS, CDR2 YFSETQ. Trimming shortened V by 4 bases and J by 3 bases, and 5 bases separated the two germline ends. In nucleotides, the CDR3 is TGCGCCAGCAGCGGATTCTACGAGCAGTACTTC. As protein: CASSGFYEQYF. The complete variable domain, with remaining parts taken from reference TRBV5-1 and TRBJ2-7, reads KAGVTQTPRYLIKTRGQQVTLSCSPISGHRSVSWYQQTPGQGLQFLFEYFSETQRNKGNFPGRFSGRQFSNSRSEMNVSTLELGDSALYLCASSGFYEQYFGPGTRLTVT.